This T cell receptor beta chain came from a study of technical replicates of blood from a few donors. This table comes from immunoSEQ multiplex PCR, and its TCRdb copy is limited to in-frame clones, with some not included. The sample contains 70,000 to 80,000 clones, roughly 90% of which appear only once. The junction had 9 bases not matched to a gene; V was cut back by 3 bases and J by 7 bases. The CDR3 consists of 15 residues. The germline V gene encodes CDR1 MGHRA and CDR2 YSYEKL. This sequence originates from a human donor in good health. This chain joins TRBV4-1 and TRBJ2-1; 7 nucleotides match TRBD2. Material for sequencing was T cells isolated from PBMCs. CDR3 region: CASSQPPGGYNEQFF. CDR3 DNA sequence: TGCGCCAGCAGCCAGCCACCGGGAGGTTATAATGAGCAGTTCTTC.